The sequence of this T cell receptor (beta chain) was determined in a study of a mutant IDH1 vaccine in newly diagnosed glioma. Study summary: Eight vaccinations went to patients in weeks 1, 3, 5, 7, 11, 15, 19, 23. Radiotherapy alone preceded vaccination by 4-6 weeks; alternatively, vaccination started with temozolomide cycles.

The time point denotes: week 5, during vaccination. Each vaccine dose was 300 ug of mutant IDH1 20-mer peptide, with topical imiquimod. Every donor had a new WHO grade 3 or 4 astrocytoma that was IDH1-mutant, with loss of nuclear ATRX. Trimming shortened V by 2 bases and J by 5 bases, and 7 bases separated the two germline ends. Germline lookup yields CDR1 DFQATT and CDR2 SNEGSKA (reference sequence). CDR3 length: 11 amino acids. With regard to this clone: What it binds is not known.

The assay was immunoSEQ multiplex PCR, and TCRdb's table has in-frame clones only and misses some. The sample lists tens of thousands of clones; 70% to 85% were seen once. Study-wide points: Immune responses induced by the vaccine were seen in around 93% of patients, spanning multiple MHC alleles.

The chain recombines TRBV20-1 with TRBJ2-7; D is ambiguous. The specimen comprised PBMCs, sampled from a glioma patient whose treatment included an IDH1 peptide vaccine. The TCR originated in a woman between 18 and 29 years old with glioma. Some clones in this sample may be carry-over from other donors' samples. The DNA of the CDR3 is TGCAGTGCTAGATCCCAGGACGAGCAGTACTTC. Protein sequence: CSARSQDEQYF.